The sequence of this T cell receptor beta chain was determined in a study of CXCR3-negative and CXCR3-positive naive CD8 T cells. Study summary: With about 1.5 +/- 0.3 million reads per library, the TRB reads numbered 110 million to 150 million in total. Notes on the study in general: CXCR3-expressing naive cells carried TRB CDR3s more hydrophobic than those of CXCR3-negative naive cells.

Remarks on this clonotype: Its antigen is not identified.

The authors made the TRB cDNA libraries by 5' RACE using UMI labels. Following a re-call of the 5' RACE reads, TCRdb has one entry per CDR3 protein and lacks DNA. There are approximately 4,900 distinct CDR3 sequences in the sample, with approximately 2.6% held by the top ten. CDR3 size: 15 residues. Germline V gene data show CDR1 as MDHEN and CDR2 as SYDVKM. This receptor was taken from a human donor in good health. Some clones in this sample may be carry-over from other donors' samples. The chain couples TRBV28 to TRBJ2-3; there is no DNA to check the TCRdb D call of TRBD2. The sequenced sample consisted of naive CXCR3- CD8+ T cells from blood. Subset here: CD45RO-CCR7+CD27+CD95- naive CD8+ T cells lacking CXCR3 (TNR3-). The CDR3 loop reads CASRSGTSGADTQYF.